This T cell receptor beta chain was profiled in a study of early T cells in non-severe SARS-CoV-2 infection. General study results and limits: VDJdb matching skewed toward anti-spike CD8 responses, missing private and CD4 specificities.

This CDR3 comprises 15 residues. Trimming removed 1 base at V and 2 bases at J, with 10 bases between. Germline loops: CDR1 SGHTA, CDR2 FQGNSA. From the 5' RACE reads, TCRdb called clonotypes with MiXCR, one entry per CDR3 protein. The table shows around 72,000 distinct CDR3 sequences, with roughly a tenth occurring only once. This clonotype was detected many times. What it recognizes is unknown. The chain has TRBV7-2 and TRBJ2-3, with D maybe TRBD1 (6 bases). Sequences were derived from whole blood, sampled at baseline. The receptor's source is an adult who was a healthcare worker with PCR-confirmed SARS-CoV-2 infection or an uninfected control (not recorded which). The CDR3 sequence: CASSLVTGFTDTQYF. DNA for the CDR3: TGTGCCAGCAGCTTAGTAACAGGGTTCACAGATACGCAGTATTTT.